The entry that follows covers one T cell receptor (beta chain) sequence. Its target is not known. Here immunoSEQ multiplex PCR was the method, and the copy in TCRdb shows in-frame clones only, minus some. Here the sample spans roughly 25,000 clones, 86% being singletons. This record comes from a study of T cells in localized non-small cell lung cancer. Study conclusions and caveats: Tumor samples were not multi-region, leaving intratumor heterogeneity unexcluded. Longer overall survival associated with higher blood T cell density; shorter survival with higher adjacent-lung clonality. Peak T cell clonality was found in uninvolved adjacent lung, exceeding tumor.

CDR1 MNHEY and CDR2 SVGAGI come from the germline V gene. Trimming left V 4 bases short and J 6 bases short, with 12 bases between. The CDR3 totals 13 residues. This chain links TRBV6-5 with TRBJ1-1; tentative D call: TRBD1 (6 bases). This receptor was identified in a male donor older than 55 with stage II squamous cell lung carcinoma. The specimen was peripheral blood, collected before any cancer treatment. CDR3 sequence: CASSSPTGSEAFF. The CDR3 DNA is TGTGCCAGCAGTTCCCCCACAGGGTCTGAAGCTTTCTTT.